This T cell receptor (beta chain) was profiled in a study of technical replicates of blood from a few donors (TCRdb year 2017). Trimmed from V: 7 bases; trimmed from J: 4 bases; junction bases lacking a gene match: 10. Including cysteine and phenylalanine, the CDR3 has 15 amino acids. The only DNA kept is the CDR3, 45 bases in frame from the first base. From a lookup of the germline V gene, CDR1 and CDR2 are SNHLY and FYNNEI. On this clone: The clone's antigen remains unknown. There are no base qualities to consult, and no much larger clone falls within one base.

The protocol used for the library was the immunoSEQ multiplex PCR assay. TCRdb retrieved this table from immuneACCESS and kept in-frame rearrangements only. Not all clones are present; in checked studies, unresolved V genes account for under half, and no reason is known for the remainder. The sample table lists about 70,000 clones, roughly 97% of them with a count of one. Jointly, the top ten make up roughly 0.19% of the sample. This TCR was recovered from a human donor in good health. The rearranged chain carries TRBV2 and TRBJ2-5, and 9 junctional nucleotides match TRBD1. The specimen sequenced was T cells isolated from PBMCs. The DNA reads TGTGCCAGCATTAATACAGGGGGCGCGGGAGAGACCCAGTACTTC. The translation is CASINTGGAGETQYF.